This entry lists 20 T cell receptor beta chains sequenced from one sample in a study of OX40 agonist ivuxolimab in advanced cancers. Some clones are missing from TCRdb's copy, which holds only in-frame ones; the method was immunoSEQ multiplex PCR. Found here are tens of thousands of clones, 91% of them singletons; the top ten hold roughly 2.6%. Sequenced material: CD4+ or CD8+ T cells sorted from blood, taken in a trial of the OX40 agonist ivuxolimab. The receptors here all came from an adult with an advanced solid tumor such as melanoma, head and neck, liver or kidney cancer.

The chain links TRBV7-8 to TRBJ2-7; D is uncertain. In germline, CDR1 is SGHVS, CDR2 FQNEAQ. V dropped 5 bases and J dropped 0 bases, with 17 bases sitting between them. This CDR3 comprises 16 residues. DNA of the CDR3: TGTGCCAGCAGCCTACTAACCCGACGTAACTCCTACGAGCAGTACTTC. The encoded protein is CASSLLTRRNSYEQYF.

This clone appeared a single time. This chain joins TRBV6-1 and TRBJ2-7; D is possibly TRBD1 (6 bases). V lost 10 bases and J lost 3, with 13 bases in between. The CDR3 length is 12 residues. The germline gives CDR1 MNHNS, CDR2 SASEGT. The CDR3 region is CATTQGIYEQYF. The CDR3 nucleotides read TGTGCCACCACACAGGGAATCTACGAGCAGTACTTC.

This clone was counted only a few times. DNA for the CDR3: TGTGCCAGCAGCCCGGACAGGGGCAATCAGCCCCAGCATTTT. Encoded protein: CASSPDRGNQPQHF. The chain employs TRBV7-2 and TRBJ1-5; 8 bases are shared with TRBD1. V lost 5 bases, J lost 2 bases, and 2 bases stayed unmatched. The length of the CDR3 is 14 residues. Germline values: CDR1 SGHTA, CDR2 FQGNSA.

The chain combines TRBV5-1 with TRBJ2-1, with D maybe TRBD2 (5 bases). The CDR3 loop spans 15 amino acids. Germline V gives CDR1 SGHRS, CDR2 YFSETQ. V lost 2 bases and J 0 bases, leaving 9 bases between the germline ends. The CDR3 protein is CASSLTGNSYNEQFF. The CDR3 coding sequence is TGCGCCAGCAGCTTAACCGGGAACTCCTACAATGAGCAGTTCTTC. Combining the CDR3 with reference TRBV5-1 and TRBJ2-1 gives the whole variable domain KAGVTQTPRYLIKTRGQQVTLSCSPISGHRSVSWYQQTPGQGLQFLFEYFSETQRNKGNFPGRFSGRQFSNSRSEMNVSTLELGDSALYLCASSLTGNSYNEQFFGPGTRLTVL.

This clone appeared a single time. The gene calls are TRBV6-1 and TRBJ2-2; 8 bases line up with TRBD1. Unmatched junction bases numbered 4, after V lost 4 bases and J lost 6 bases. Germline V gives CDR1 MNHNS, CDR2 SASEGT. The CDR3 spans 14 residues. The CDR3 loop is CASSVLDRAGELFF. The DNA of the CDR3 is TGTGCCAGCAGTGTTCTGGACAGGGCCGGGGAGCTGTTTTTT.

This clone was counted a single time. V and J are TRBV6-5 and TRBJ1-1; tentative D call: TRBD1 (5 bases). V lost 2 bases and J lost 0, with 10 bases in between. The CDR3 is 15 residues long. The V gene's germline CDR1 is MNHEY and CDR2 SVGAGI. The CDR3 DNA reads as TGTGCCAGCAGTTACGGGACGGGTCTGAACACTGAAGCTTTCTTT. As protein: CASSYGTGLNTEAFF.

This sequence joins TRBV6-6 and TRBJ2-2, with 7 bases aligning to TRBD2. Per germline, CDR1 MNHNY and CDR2 SVGAGI (reference sequence). V lost 7 bases and J lost 11; bases outside the gene matches: 10. This CDR3 region has 13 residues. The CDR3 DNA follows: TGTGCCAGCAACAAACCCACGGGACTAGAGCTGTTTTTT. Translating gives CASNKPTGLELFF.

The V call is TRBV18, the J call TRBJ2-1; 9 nucleotides line up with TRBD1. The length of the CDR3 is 15 residues. V lost 2 bases and J lost 5; bases outside the gene matches: 4. Per the germline V gene, CDR1 is KGHSH and CDR2 is LQKENI. CDR3 nucleotides: TGTGCCAGCTCACCAACAGGGGGCTATAACAATGAGCAGTTCTTC. Its protein is CASSPTGGYNNEQFF.

This rearrangement joins TRBV4-1 to TRBJ2-2; 14 positions match TRBD2. The germline CDR1 and CDR2 sequences are MGHRA and YSYEKL. The CDR3 extends over 18 amino acids. The trim removed 4 bases at V and 7 bases at J, leaving 11 bases unmatched. DNA for the CDR3: TGCGCCAGCAGCCGGCCCCCGGGACTAGCGGGAGTTAGCGGGGAGCTGTTTTTT. Amino acids: CASSRPPGLAGVSGELFF.

The chain is built from TRBV30 and TRBJ2-7; TRBD1 matches at 7 bases. V gave up 3 bases and J gave up 5 bases; unmatched junction bases: 13. The V gene's germline CDR1 is GTSNPN and CDR2 SVGIG (reference sequence). The CDR3 has 15 residues. The CDR3 loop reads CAWRDDRARGNEQYF. DNA of the CDR3: TGTGCCTGGAGGGATGACAGGGCTCGCGGCAACGAGCAGTACTTC.

The chain employs TRBV28 and TRBJ1-2; the D is unclear. The V gene lost 8 bases and the J gene lost 7 bases, with 26 bases spanning the gap. Germline-derived CDR1 and CDR2 are MDHEN and SYDVKM. This CDR3 region has 16 residues. CDR3 sequence reads: CASGTGGGMAVFGYTF. CDR3 nucleotide sequence: TGTGCCAGCGGCACGGGAGGTGGGATGGCGGTGTTTGGCTACACCTTC.

The chain couples TRBV4-2 to TRBJ2-5, with a tentative D call TRBD2 (6 bases). The J call could be wrong; TRBJ2-7 is a better fit for the DNA end. Germline loops: CDR1 LGHNA, CDR2 YNFKEQ. This CDR3 comprises 13 residues. Written as DNA, the CDR3 is TGTGCCAGCAGCCAAGACAGCGGGTACGAGCAGTACTTC. Residues: CASSQDSGYEQYF.

This rearrangement joins TRBV5-1 to TRBJ2-7, with D perhaps TRBD1 (5 bases). The V and J ends lost 2 bases and 3 bases respectively, with 12 bases between them. This CDR3 comprises 14 residues. Per germline, CDR1 SGHRS and CDR2 YFSETQ. The DNA of the CDR3 is TGCGCCAGCAGCTTTGGAGACAGAGTCTACGAGCAGTACTTC. Protein product: CASSFGDRVYEQYF. Filled out from reference TRBV5-1 and TRBJ2-7, the complete variable domain reads KAGVTQTPRYLIKTRGQQVTLSCSPISGHRSVSWYQQTPGQGLQFLFEYFSETQRNKGNFPGRFSGRQFSNSRSEMNVSTLELGDSALYLCASSFGDRVYEQYFGPGTRLTVT.

This clone was found a few times. Within the sample, other DNA sequences also encode this same CDR3. The rearrangement links TRBV18 to TRBJ2-7; possibly TRBD1 for D (5 bases). Germline lookup yields CDR1 KGHSH and CDR2 LQKENI. The CDR3 totals 14 residues. V was clipped by 0 bases and J by 4 bases, with 10 bases between them. As DNA, the CDR3 is TGTGCCAGCTCACCACCGGCAGGGCCATACGAGCAGTACTTC. Translating it yields CASSPPAGPYEQYF. Full variable domain (remainder filled in from reference TRBV18 and TRBJ2-7): NAGVMQNPRHLVRRRGQEARLRCSPMKGHSHVYWYRQLPEEGLKFMVYLQKENIIDESGMPKERFSAEFPKEGPSILRIQQVVRGDSAAYFCASSPPAGPYEQYFGPGTRLTVT.

This clone was counted between two and nine times. V and J are TRBV4-2 and TRBJ2-1; 8 bases align to TRBD2. Per the germline V gene, CDR1 is LGHNA and CDR2 is YNFKEQ. The trim removed 1 base at V and 7 bases at J, leaving 6 bases unmatched. The CDR3 totals 15 residues. For the CDR3, the DNA is TGTGCCAGCAGCCAAGTTAGCGGGATAGGGAATGAGCAGTTCTTC. Translation: CASSQVSGIGNEQFF.

The V and J genes are TRBV9 and TRBJ1-1, with D perhaps matching TRBD1 (5 bases). Trimming removed 0 bases from V and 3 bases from J, with 15 bases in between. Germline assignment: CDR1 SGDLS and CDR2 YYNGEE. This CDR3 has 16 residues. The CDR3 loop reads CASSVGPNLRDTEAFF. CDR3 coding DNA: TGTGCCAGCAGCGTAGGACCAAATCTCAGGGACACTGAAGCTTTCTTT.

V usage is TRBV28 and J usage is TRBJ1-2; 9 bases match TRBD1. V dropped 7 bases and J dropped 8; count of bases not matched to a gene: 8. Germline V CDR1 and CDR2: MDHEN, SYDVKM. The CDR3 consists of 13 residues. The CDR3, as DNA: TGTGCCAGCACCCTGGGACAGGGCATAGGCTACACCTTC. This codes for CASTLGQGIGYTF.

The gene calls are TRBV6-5 and TRBJ2-1; D not certain. V was pared by 6 bases and J by 7 bases, with 16 bases between. Germline V gene data show CDR1 as MNHEY and CDR2 as SVGAGI. The CDR3 sequence is 14 residues long. This chain's CDR3 is CASSFTTPRNEQFF. CDR3 DNA: TGTGCCAGCAGCTTTACGACCCCCCGGAATGAGCAGTTCTTC.

This clone was detected once. The CDR3 coding sequence is TGTGCCAGCAGTCCTGGTCAGGGGGTAACCGAGCAGTACTTC. This codes for CASSPGQGVTEQYF. This chain joins TRBV6-5 and TRBJ2-7, with 7 bases matching TRBD1. Trimming cost V 5 bases and J 6 bases; bases outside gene matches: 10. Germline V gene lookup returns CDR1 MNHEY and CDR2 SVGAGI. This CDR3 region has 14 residues.

Only a few counts were recorded for this clone. V is TRBV5-4 and J is TRBJ2-7; D assignment may be TRBD1 or TRBD2 (5 bases each). Germline V lookup: CDR1 SGHNT, CDR2 YYREEE (reference sequence). Trimming pared 0 bases from V and 6 bases from J, leaving 7 bases between. The CDR3 extends over 12 amino acids. CDR3 protein: CASSLVGTEQYF. CDR3 DNA: TGTGCCAGCAGCTTGGTGGGGACCGAGCAGTACTTC.